The TCR beta chain described here comes from a study of CD8 T cells in ankylosing spondylitis. Findings of the study overall: It appeared that ankylosing spondylitis blood was characterized by a TCR beta motif of several highly homologous variants. Matched synovial fluid from ankylosing spondylitis patients was reported to be enriched for disease-linked clones. Certain motif variants had earlier appeared in reactive arthritis synovial fluid and blood.

Construction of TCR beta libraries was performed using quantitative 5'-RACE with molecular barcodes. TCRdb reanalysed the 5' RACE reads using MiXCR and keeps one entry per CDR3 protein. The profile covers approximately 520,000 distinct CDR3 sequences, with under 5.5% appearing a single time and under 4.5% taken by the ten largest. Germline values: CDR1 SGHAT, CDR2 FQNNGV. The CDR3 consists of 16 residues. The V and J ends lost 2 bases and 6 bases respectively, with 17 bases between them. This clonotype has just a few counts. The antigen is unknown. The chain couples TRBV11-2 to TRBJ2-1; possibly TRBD1 for D (6 bases). The sequence was obtained from a male donor with ankylosing spondylitis. Input material: blood, either unsorted or a sorted T cell fraction (not recorded which). The CDR3 region is CASSLQGLGWSNEQFF. As DNA, the CDR3 is TGTGCCAGCAGCTTACAGGGGCTAGGGTGGAGCAATGAGCAGTTCTTC.